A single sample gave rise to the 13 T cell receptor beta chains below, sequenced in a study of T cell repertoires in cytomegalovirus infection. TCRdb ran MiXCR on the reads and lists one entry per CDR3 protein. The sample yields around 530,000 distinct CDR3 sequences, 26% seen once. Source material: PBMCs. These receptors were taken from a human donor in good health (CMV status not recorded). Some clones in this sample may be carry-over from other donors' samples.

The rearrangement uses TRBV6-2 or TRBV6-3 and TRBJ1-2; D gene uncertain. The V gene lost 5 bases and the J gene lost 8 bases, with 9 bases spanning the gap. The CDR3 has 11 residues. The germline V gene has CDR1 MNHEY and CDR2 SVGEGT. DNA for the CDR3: TGTGCCAGCAGTACGCCCGGGGGCTACACCTTC. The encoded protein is CASSTPGGYTF.

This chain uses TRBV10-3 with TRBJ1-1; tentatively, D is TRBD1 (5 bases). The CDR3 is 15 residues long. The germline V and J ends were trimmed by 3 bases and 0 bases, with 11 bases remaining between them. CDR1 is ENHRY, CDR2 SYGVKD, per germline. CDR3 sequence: CAISDHGGMNTEAFF. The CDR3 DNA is TGTGCCATCAGTGACCATGGGGGTATGAACACTGAAGCTTTCTTT.

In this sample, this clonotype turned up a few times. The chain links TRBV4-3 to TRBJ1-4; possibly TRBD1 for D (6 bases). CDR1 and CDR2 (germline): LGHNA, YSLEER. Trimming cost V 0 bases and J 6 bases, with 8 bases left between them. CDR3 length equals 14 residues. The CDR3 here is CASSQDWTDEKLFF. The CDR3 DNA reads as TGCGCCAGCAGCCAAGATTGGACAGATGAAAAACTGTTTTTT.

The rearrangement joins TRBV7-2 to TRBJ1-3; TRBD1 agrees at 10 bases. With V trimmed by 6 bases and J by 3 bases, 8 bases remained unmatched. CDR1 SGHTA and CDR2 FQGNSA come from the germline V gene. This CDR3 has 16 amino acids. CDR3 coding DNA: TGTGCCAGCAGTCGGGACAGGGGAGTCGTTGGAAACACCATATATTTT. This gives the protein CASSRDRGVVGNTIYF.

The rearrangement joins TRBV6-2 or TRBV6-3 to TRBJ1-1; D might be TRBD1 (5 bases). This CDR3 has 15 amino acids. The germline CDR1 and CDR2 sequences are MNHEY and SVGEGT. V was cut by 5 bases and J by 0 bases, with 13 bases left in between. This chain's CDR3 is CASSGGYIMNTEAFF. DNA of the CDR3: TGTGCCAGCAGTGGGGGATACATCATGAACACTGAAGCTTTCTTT.

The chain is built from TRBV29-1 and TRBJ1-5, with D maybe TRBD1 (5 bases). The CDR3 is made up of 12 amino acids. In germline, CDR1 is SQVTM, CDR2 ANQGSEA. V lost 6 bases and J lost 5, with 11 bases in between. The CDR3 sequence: CSVGEAHQPQHF. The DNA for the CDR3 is TGCAGCGTAGGGGAGGCCCATCAGCCCCAGCATTTT.

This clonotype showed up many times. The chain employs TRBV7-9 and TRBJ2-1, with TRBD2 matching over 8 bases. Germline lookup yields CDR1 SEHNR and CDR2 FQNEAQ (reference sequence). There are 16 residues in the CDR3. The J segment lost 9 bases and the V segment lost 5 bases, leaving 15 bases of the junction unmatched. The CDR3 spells CASSPPSSGTSGEQFF. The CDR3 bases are TGTGCCAGCAGCCCCCCGAGTAGCGGGACATCCGGTGAGCAGTTCTTC.

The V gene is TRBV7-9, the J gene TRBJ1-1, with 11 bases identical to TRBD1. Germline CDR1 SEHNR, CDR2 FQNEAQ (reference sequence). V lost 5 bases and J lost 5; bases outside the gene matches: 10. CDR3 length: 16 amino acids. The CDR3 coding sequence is TGTGCCAGCAGCCCCCCCGGGACAGGGGGTAGGACTGAAGCTTTCTTT. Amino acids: CASSPPGTGGRTEAFF.

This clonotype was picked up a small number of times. CDR3 nucleotide sequence: TGTGCCAGTAGTACCGGGGGTTCTAATTCACCCCTCCACTTT. Its translation: CASSTGGSNSPLHF. The chain is built from TRBV19 and TRBJ1-6, with D possibly TRBD1 on 5 matching bases. The CDR3 is 14 amino acids. Germline V gives CDR1 LNHDA, CDR2 SQIVND (reference sequence). V was cut by 4 bases and J by 6 bases, with 10 bases left in between.

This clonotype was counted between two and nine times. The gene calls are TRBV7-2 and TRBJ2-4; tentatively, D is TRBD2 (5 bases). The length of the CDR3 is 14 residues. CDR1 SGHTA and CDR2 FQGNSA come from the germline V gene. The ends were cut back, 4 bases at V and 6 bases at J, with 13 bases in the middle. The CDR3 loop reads CASSSGVAGNIQYF. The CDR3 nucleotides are TGTGCCAGCAGCTCCGGGGTAGCAGGAAACATTCAGTACTTC.

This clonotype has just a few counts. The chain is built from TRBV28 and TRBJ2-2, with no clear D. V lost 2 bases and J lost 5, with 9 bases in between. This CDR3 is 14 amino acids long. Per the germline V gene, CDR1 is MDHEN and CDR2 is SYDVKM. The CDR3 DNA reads TGTGCCAGCAGTTTAGGATGGGGAACCGGGGAGCTGTTTTTT. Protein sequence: CASSLGWGTGELFF.

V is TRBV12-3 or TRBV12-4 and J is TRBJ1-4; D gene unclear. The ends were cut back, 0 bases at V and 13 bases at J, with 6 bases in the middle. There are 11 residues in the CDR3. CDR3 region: CASSLAQLLFF. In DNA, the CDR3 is TGTGCCAGCAGTTTAGCTCAGCTACTGTTTTTT.

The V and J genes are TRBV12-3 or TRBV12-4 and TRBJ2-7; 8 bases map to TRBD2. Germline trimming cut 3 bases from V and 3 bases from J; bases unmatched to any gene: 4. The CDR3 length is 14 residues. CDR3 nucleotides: TGTGCCAGCAGTTTCGGGCTAGCGGGCTACGAGCAGTACGTC. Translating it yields CASSFGLAGYEQYV.